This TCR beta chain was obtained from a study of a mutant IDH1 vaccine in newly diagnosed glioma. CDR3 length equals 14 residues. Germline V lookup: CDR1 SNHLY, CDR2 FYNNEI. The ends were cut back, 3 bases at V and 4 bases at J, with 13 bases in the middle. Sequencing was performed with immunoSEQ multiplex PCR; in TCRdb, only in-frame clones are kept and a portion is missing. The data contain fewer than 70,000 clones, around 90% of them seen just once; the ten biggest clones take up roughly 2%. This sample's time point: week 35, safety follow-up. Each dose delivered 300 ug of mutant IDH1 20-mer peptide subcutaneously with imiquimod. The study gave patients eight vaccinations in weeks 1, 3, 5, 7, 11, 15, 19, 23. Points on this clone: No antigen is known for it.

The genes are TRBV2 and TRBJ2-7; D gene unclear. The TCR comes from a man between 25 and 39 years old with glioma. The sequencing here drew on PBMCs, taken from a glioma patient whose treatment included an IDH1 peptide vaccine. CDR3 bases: TGTGCCAGCAGTGACGGCTACGCAGGTTACGAGCAGTACTTC. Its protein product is CASSDGYAGYEQYF.